The 20 T cell receptor beta chains reported below all come from one sample, sequenced in a study of shared clonotypes between healthy human individuals. Profiling relied on immunoSEQ multiplex PCR, and the TCRdb table lists in-frame clones only, not all of them. The sample lists around 1,100,000 clones, 70% to 80% occurring once. Sequenced input: memory CD4+ T cells from PBMCs. Subset here: CD45RA-negative fraction. These receptors came from a man younger than 30 in good health. Some clones in this sample may be carry-over from other donors' samples.

The rearrangement links TRBV19 to TRBJ2-3; 9 bases fit TRBD2. Germline V CDR1 and CDR2: LNHDA, SQIVND (reference sequence). The length of the CDR3 is 15 residues. With 5 bases clipped from V and 3 bases from J, the junction kept 6 bases outside the gene matches. CDR3 sequence (DNA): TGTGCCAGTAGTCCACGTCTAGCGGGAACAGATACGCAGTATTTT. As protein: CASSPRLAGTDTQYF.

This chain uses TRBV11-3 with TRBJ2-2; D ambiguous. V shed 5 bases and J shed 0 bases, with 4 bases lying between them. There are 13 residues in the CDR3. Germline assignment: CDR1 SGHNT and CDR2 YENEEA. The CDR3 region is CASSVTNTGELFF. CDR3 in DNA: TGTGCCAGCAGCGTAACGAACACCGGGGAGCTGTTTTTT.

The chain joins TRBV5-6 to TRBJ2-4; D ambiguous. This CDR3 region has 19 residues. The ends were cut back, 0 bases at V and 0 bases at J, with 19 bases in the middle. From germline, CDR1 is SGHDT and CDR2 YYEEEE. For the CDR3, the DNA is TGTGCCAGCAGCTTGGGCCCACGTGTAGTGGTACTAGCCAAAAACATTCAGTACTTC. It translates to CASSLGPRVVVLAKNIQYF.

In its sample, this clone was seen once. This chain connects TRBV9 to TRBJ2-3; 8 bases are a match to TRBD1. The CDR3 consists of 18 residues. V trimming: 3 bases; J trimming: 0 bases; junction bases outside the gene matches: 12. From germline, CDR1 is SGDLS and CDR2 YYNGEE. The CDR3 reads CASSAPRGTGPSTDTQYF. DNA of the CDR3: TGTGCCAGCAGCGCACCAAGGGGGACAGGTCCTAGCACAGATACGCAGTATTTT.

On this clone: Other DNA sequences in the same sample also yield this CDR3. This sequence joins TRBV7-2 and TRBJ1-1; no definite D call. Trimming stripped 3 bases from V and 5 bases from J, with 7 bases between. CDR1 is SGHTA and CDR2 is FQGNSA in the germline V gene. The CDR3 runs to 12 residues. CDR3: CASSFTRTEAFF. The CDR3 DNA follows: TGTGCCAGCAGCTTTACTAGGACTGAAGCTTTCTTT.

The rearrangement joins TRBV5-1 to TRBJ1-2, with 7 bases matching TRBD1. V was clipped by 4 bases and J by 4 bases; unmatched bases: 10. Germline V CDR1 and CDR2: SGHRS, YFSETQ. The CDR3 is made up of 15 amino acids. CDR3 sequence: CASSLRQGGPYGYTF. CDR3 nucleotide sequence: TGCGCCAGCAGCCTCAGACAGGGTGGACCCTATGGCTACACCTTC. The full variable domain, completed using reference TRBV5-1 and TRBJ1-2, is KAGVTQTPRYLIKTRGQQVTLSCSPISGHRSVSWYQQTPGQGLQFLFEYFSETQRNKGNFPGRFSGRQFSNSRSEMNVSTLELGDSALYLCASSLRQGGPYGYTFGSGTRLTVV.

CDR3 nucleotides: TGTGCCAGCAGTGACGCAGGGGGGCAAGAGACCCAGTACTTC. This gives the protein CASSDAGGQETQYF. This chain connects TRBV25-1 to TRBJ2-5; D is perhaps TRBD1 (7 bases). The CDR3 covers 14 residues. Trimming took 3 bases from V and 2 from J, leaving 10 bases between them. Germline-derived CDR1 and CDR2 are MGHDK and SYGVNS.

This sequence joins TRBV6-6 and TRBJ2-7; possibly TRBD2 for D (6 bases). Germline V gene sequence: CDR1 MNHNY, CDR2 SVGAGI (reference sequence). The V end lost 4 bases, the J end lost 2 bases, and 15 bases lay between the germline ends. This CDR3 comprises 15 residues. The CDR3 DNA sequence: TGTGCCAGCAGTTCTGCGGGAAGTACGGCCTACGAGCAGTACTTC. The encoded protein is CASSSAGSTAYEQYF.

This clone was detected only once. This sequence joins TRBV5-6 and TRBJ2-5; weak D call: TRBD1 (5 bases). The CDR3 is made up of 14 amino acids. The germline V gene has CDR1 SGHDT and CDR2 YYEEEE. V was trimmed by 5 bases and J by 2 bases, leaving 13 bases between them. CDR3 in amino acids: CASSRNQGQETQYF. DNA for the CDR3: TGTGCCAGCAGTCGTAATCAGGGTCAAGAGACCCAGTACTTC.

The chain is built from TRBV30 and TRBJ2-3; unclear D gene. Germline CDR1 is GTSNPN and CDR2 is SVGIG (reference sequence). V was clipped by 3 bases and J by 2 bases, with 6 bases between them. CDR3 length: 12 residues. This chain's CDR3 is CAWSADTDTQYF. CDR3 DNA sequence: TGTGCCTGGAGCGCCGACACAGATACGCAGTATTTT.

This clone was seen a few times. This rearrangement joins TRBV10-3 to TRBJ1-1; D gene ambiguous. Germline-derived CDR1 and CDR2 are ENHRY and SYGVKD. Trimming took 4 bases from V and 1 from J, leaving 10 bases between them. This CDR3 is built from 14 residues. CDR3 bases: TGTGCCATCAGTGTATCCGGGAAGAACACTGAAGCTTTCTTT. It codes for CAISVSGKNTEAFF.

The chain recombines TRBV4-1 with TRBJ1-4; TRBD1 might be the D (5 bases). The ends were cut back, 1 base at V and 7 bases at J, with 16 bases in the middle. Germline V CDR1 and CDR2: MGHRA, YSYEKL. The length of the CDR3 is 16 residues. Written as DNA, the CDR3 is TGCGCCAGCAGCCAAGGAAGTGGGGGGGACGGTGAAAAACTGTTTTTT. This encodes CASSQGSGGDGEKLFF.

The chain is built from TRBV29-1 and TRBJ1-1, with D tentatively TRBD1 (5 bases). The CDR3 totals 13 residues. The germline V gene has CDR1 SQVTM and CDR2 ANQGSEA. With 8 bases removed from V and 5 bases from J, the gap between germline ends came to 18 bases. This CDR3 is CSSAAGRGTEAFF. The CDR3, as DNA: TGCAGCTCCGCGGCAGGGAGGGGAACTGAAGCTTTCTTT. Supplemented by reference TRBV29-1 and TRBJ1-1, the full variable domain reads SAVISQKPSRDICQRGTSLTIQCQVDSQVTMMFWYRQQPGQSLTLIATANQGSEATYESGFVIDKFPISRPNLTFSTLTVSNMSPEDSSIYLCSSAAGRGTEAFFGQGTRLTVV.

This clone was found a few times. This chain links TRBV6-5 with TRBJ2-3; the D is unclear. Trimming shortened V by 4 bases and J by 4 bases, and 6 bases separated the two germline ends. Germline V gene sequence: CDR1 MNHEY, CDR2 SVGAGI. The CDR3 has 12 residues. The CDR3 DNA reads as TGTGCCAGCAGTTCCCCTTCAGATACGCAGTATTTT. Its protein is CASSSPSDTQYF.

There are many counts of this clone. This sequence joins TRBV7-2 and TRBJ2-5; 8 bases line up with TRBD1. The V segment lost 5 bases and the J segment 5 bases; nucleotides outside the gene matches: 13. Germline CDR1 SGHTA, CDR2 FQGNSA. The CDR3 consists of 16 residues. CDR3 bases: TGTGCCAGCAGCCAAATGCTCCAGGGGGCGAGGGAGACCCAGTACTTC. This sequence encodes CASSQMLQGARETQYF.

As concerns this clone: This CDR3 is also generated by other DNA sequences in the sample. V is TRBV7-9 and J is TRBJ1-4; 9 nucleotides match TRBD1. The CDR3 spans 14 residues. Germline V CDR1 and CDR2: SEHNR, FQNEAQ (reference sequence). J gave up 8 bases and V 4 bases, and 5 bases lay outside the gene matches. The CDR3 region has the DNA TGTGCCAGCAGCTCTGACAGGGGGGGCGAAAAACTGTTTTTT. Residues: CASSSDRGGEKLFF.

As for this clone: The sample holds other DNA sequences that translate to the same CDR3. This CDR3 is CASSLGLGQETQYF. The DNA of the CDR3 is TGCGCCAGCAGCTTGGGTCTGGGCCAAGAGACCCAGTACTTC. V gene TRBV5-1 combines with J gene TRBJ2-5; D is unclear. CDR3 length: 14 residues. Trimming shortened V by 0 bases and J by 1 base, and 7 bases separated the two germline ends. Germline V lookup: CDR1 SGHRS, CDR2 YFSETQ.

Concerning this clone: Other DNA sequences in this sample translate to the same CDR3. The CDR3 region has the DNA TGTGCCAGCAGCTTAGCGGGGACAAATGAGCAGTTCTTC. This translates into CASSLAGTNEQFF. This chain uses TRBV7-9 with TRBJ2-1, with D perhaps TRBD1 (6 bases). CDR1 SEHNR and CDR2 FQNEAQ come from the germline V gene (reference sequence). The CDR3 covers 13 residues. Deletions cut 0 bases from V and 7 bases from J, with 7 bases between.

The gene calls are TRBV7-9 and TRBJ2-7; 8 bases agree with TRBD1. V lost 2 bases to trimming and J lost 5 bases; unmatched junction nucleotides: 17. The CDR3 covers 18 residues. Germline V lookup: CDR1 SEHNR, CDR2 FQNEAQ (reference sequence). CDR3 protein: CASSLHGLTDRVPHEQYF. CDR3 nucleotides: TGTGCCAGCAGCTTACATGGTCTTACGGACAGGGTTCCCCACGAGCAGTACTTC.

The genes are TRBV6-1 and TRBJ2-1, with TRBD1 matching over 9 bases. The junction had 10 bases not matched to a gene; V was cut back by 6 bases and J by 10 bases. From germline, CDR1 is MNHNS and CDR2 SASEGT. This CDR3 has 14 residues. The CDR3 region is CASSRRGDREEQFF. The CDR3 DNA is TGTGCCAGCAGCCGAAGGGGGGACAGGGAGGAGCAGTTCTTC.